The 28 T cell receptor beta chains below come from one sample, sequenced in a study of cytomegalovirus exposure and HLA in healthy donors (dated by TCRdb to about 2017). The library was produced with the immunoSEQ multiplex PCR assay. The multiplex PCR relied on a mix of 60 forward primers for TCR Vbeta segments and 13 reverse primers for TCR Jbeta segments. The table comes from immuneACCESS by way of TCRdb, which keeps in-frame sequences with V and J called. Part of the clones is missing from these tables; in studies checked, under half for an unresolved V gene and the rest for unknown reasons. This sample is represented by approximately 170,000 clones; 60% to 85% of them were singletons. Approximately 7% of the sample belongs to the ten largest clones. The sequenced material came from PBMCs. These receptor sequences come from a middle-aged woman in good health and CMV-seropositive.

This rearrangement joins TRBV27 to TRBJ2-7; no reliable D call. The germline CDR1 and CDR2 sequences are MNHEY and SMNVEV (reference sequence). With 6 bases removed from V and 7 bases from J, the gap between germline ends came to 16 bases. The CDR3 covers 13 residues. CDR3 sequence reads: CASSRRPPREQYF. In DNA form, the CDR3 reads TGTGCCAGCAGCAGACGACCCCCGAGGGAGCAGTACTTC.

In its sample, this clone was seen a few times. The rearrangement uses TRBV28 and TRBJ1-2; 11 nucleotides agree with TRBD1. Trimming removed 6 bases from V and 6 bases from J; junction bases left unmatched: 12. The CDR3 extends over 16 amino acids. Germline V gives CDR1 MDHEN, CDR2 SYDVKM. For the CDR3, the DNA is TGTGCCAGCAGCCAACGGTGGACAGGGGGCAACGATGGCTACACCTTC. Translation: CASSQRWTGGNDGYTF.

V and J are TRBV7-3 and TRBJ2-1; TRBD2 agrees at 11 bases. Germline lookup yields CDR1 SGHTA and CDR2 FQGTGA. V shed 5 bases, J shed 7 bases, and the junction held 4 bases outside the gene matches. This CDR3 is 14 amino acids long. CDR3 sequence: CASSLAGGLNEQFF. As DNA, the CDR3 is TGTGCCAGCAGCCTAGCGGGGGGCCTTAATGAGCAGTTCTTC.

The chain is built from TRBV5-6 and TRBJ2-2; D is possibly TRBD1 (6 bases). Per the germline V gene, CDR1 is SGHDT and CDR2 is YYEEEE. The CDR3 runs 14 residues. V was clipped by 1 base and J by 4 bases, with 8 bases between them. This CDR3 reads CASSLTGPTGELFF. For the CDR3, the DNA is TGTGCCAGCAGCTTGACAGGGCCCACCGGGGAGCTGTTTTTT.

Points on this clone: Other nucleotide sequences in the sample specify the same CDR3. The chain uses TRBV6-5 and TRBJ1-2; perhaps TRBD1 as D (5 bases). The CDR3 contains 13 residues. The V and J ends lost 5 bases and 4 bases respectively, with 11 bases between them. Germline assignment: CDR1 MNHEY and CDR2 SVGAGI. Here the CDR3 reads CASSRGTGYGYTF. The CDR3 DNA reads TGTGCCAGCAGTCGTGGGACTGGCTATGGCTACACCTTC.

This chain links TRBV30 with TRBJ1-1, with D possibly matching TRBD1 (5 bases). The CDR3 spans 17 residues. The germline gives CDR1 GTSNPN, CDR2 SVGIG (reference sequence). V shed 3 bases and J shed 1 base, with 21 bases lying between them. The CDR3 loop reads CAWSPSKIQAENTEAFF. In nucleotides, the CDR3 is TGTGCCTGGAGCCCCTCGAAGATACAGGCGGAGAACACTGAAGCTTTCTTT.

The chain carries TRBV7-8 and TRBJ2-7; 7 bases are shared with TRBD2. The germline V gene has CDR1 SGHVS and CDR2 FQNEAQ. CDR3 size: 20 residues. Trimming at V came to 6 bases and at J to 1 base, leaving 24 bases not matched to a gene. The CDR3 DNA reads as TGTGCCAGCAGTCCCATCTTTGGGGCGGGGGTCCCGGTGGGATCCTACGAGCAGTACTTC. Encoded protein: CASSPIFGAGVPVGSYEQYF.

V gene TRBV2 combines with J gene TRBJ2-2; TRBD2 aligns across 12 bases. The J segment lost 0 bases and the V segment lost 7 bases, leaving 9 bases of the junction unmatched. There are 18 residues in the CDR3. Germline V gives CDR1 SNHLY, CDR2 FYNNEI. CDR3 residues: CASIRTSGADANTGELFF. CDR3 DNA: TGTGCCAGCATAAGGACTAGCGGGGCAGACGCGAACACCGGGGAGCTGTTTTTT.

The rearrangement uses TRBV7-2 and TRBJ1-2, with 9 bases matching TRBD1. The CDR3 is 17 amino acids. After removal of 5 bases from V and 8 bases from J, the junction contained 18 bases not matched to a gene. CDR1 and CDR2 (germline): SGHTA, FQGNSA. CDR3 in DNA: TGTGCCAGCAGCCGATACGCTGAAAGGGGACAGGGTAGGGGCTACACCTTC. Translated, it gives CASSRYAERGQGRGYTF.

The chain employs TRBV7-2 and TRBJ2-7, with 8 bases matching TRBD1. The CDR3 has 17 amino acids. Losses at the gene ends were 1 base for V and 1 base for J; bases not matched to a gene: 9. Germline V lookup: CDR1 SGHTA, CDR2 FQGNSA. The CDR3 here is CASSLGFLWDRSYEQYF. The DNA of the CDR3 is TGTGCCAGCAGCTTAGGCTTTTTATGGGACAGGTCCTACGAGCAGTACTTC.

The chain carries TRBV4-1 and TRBJ2-1, with 10 bases lining up with TRBD2. From germline, CDR1 is MGHRA and CDR2 YSYEKL. This CDR3 region has 16 residues. After removal of 3 bases from V and 6 bases from J, the junction contained 8 bases not matched to a gene. The CDR3: CASSHLPGLALNEQFF. CDR3 bases: TGCGCCAGCAGCCATTTACCGGGACTAGCGCTCAATGAGCAGTTCTTC.

Concerning this clone itself: This sample also contains other DNA sequences that code for the same CDR3. The rearrangement joins TRBV6-1 to TRBJ2-7; 10 bases agree with TRBD1. The CDR3 totals 12 residues. Trimming removed 8 bases from V and 5 bases from J; junction bases left unmatched: 3. Germline V gives CDR1 MNHNS, CDR2 SASEGT. DNA for the CDR3: TGTGCCAGCCGGGACAGGGGCGACGAGCAGTACTTC. Translated: CASRDRGDEQYF.

The chain is built from TRBV19 and TRBJ1-5; TRBD1 agrees at 8 bases. With 3 bases clipped from V and 3 bases from J, the junction kept 7 bases outside the gene matches. The CDR3 has 16 amino acids. Per germline, CDR1 LNHDA and CDR2 SQIVND (reference sequence). CDR3 in DNA: TGTGCCAGTAGTATGCGGACAGGGTCGGCCAATCAGCCCCAGCATTTT. It codes for CASSMRTGSANQPQHF.

This chain joins TRBV5-4 and TRBJ2-5; TRBD1 aligns across 7 bases. The DNA end is more similar to TRBJ2-7, so the J call may be wrong. Germline loops: CDR1 SGHNT, CDR2 YYREEE (reference sequence). The CDR3 extends over 15 amino acids. The CDR3 loop reads CASRAGTDTPYEQYF. The CDR3 DNA is TGTGCCAGCAGGGCCGGGACAGACACTCCCTACGAGCAGTACTTC.

This chain links TRBV27 with TRBJ1-1; D not certain. Germline CDR1 and CDR2: MNHEY and SMNVEV (reference sequence). V gave up 3 bases and J gave up 1 base, with 12 bases separating them. The CDR3 sequence is 15 residues long. CDR3 sequence (DNA): TGTGCCAGCAGTTTCGATAGAAAACCGAACACTGAAGCTTTCTTT. This sequence encodes CASSFDRKPNTEAFF.

The genes are TRBV15 and TRBJ1-2; 8 bases agree with TRBD1. The CDR3 totals 17 residues. The V gene's germline CDR1 is LNHNV and CDR2 YYDKDF (reference sequence). The junction had 6 bases not matched to a gene; V was cut back by 0 bases and J by 0 bases. Here the CDR3 reads CATSRDREQGANYGYTF. The CDR3 coding sequence is TGTGCCACCAGCAGAGACCGGGAACAGGGGGCTAACTATGGCTACACCTTC.

The genes are TRBV10-2 and TRBJ2-3, with 7 bases aligning to TRBD2. Trimming at V came to 6 bases and at J to 4 bases, leaving 10 bases not matched to a gene. The CDR3 totals 15 residues. Germline V lookup: CDR1 WSHSY, CDR2 SAAADI. CDR3 residues: CASRVTSGVSDTQYF. The CDR3 DNA follows: TGCGCCAGCAGGGTCACGAGCGGGGTCTCAGATACGCAGTATTTT.

The gene calls are TRBV7-9 and TRBJ2-2; possible D gene TRBD1, 5 bases. This CDR3 region has 14 residues. Germline-derived CDR1 and CDR2 are SEHNR and FQNEAQ (reference sequence). The CDR3 sequence: CALSRVENTGELFF. CDR3 coding DNA: TGTGCTTTGTCCAGGGTCGAGAACACCGGGGAGCTGTTTTTT.

The genes are TRBV6-5 and TRBJ2-3; D call uncertain. CDR3 length: 12 amino acids. V lost 5 bases and J 4 bases, leaving 7 bases between the germline ends. The V gene's germline CDR1 is MNHEY and CDR2 SVGAGI. In nucleotides, the CDR3 is TGTGCCAGCAGTGATAGTCCAGATACGCAGTATTTT. Its translation is CASSDSPDTQYF.

The sample holds a few counts of this clone. This chain connects TRBV9 to TRBJ2-5, with 8 bases that match TRBD1. The CDR3 length is 15 residues. Germline CDR1 SGDLS, CDR2 YYNGEE. Losses at the gene ends were 1 base for V and 5 bases for J; bases not matched to a gene: 7. CDR3 in amino acids: CASSVTQGAAETQYF. The CDR3 nucleotides read TGTGCCAGCAGCGTAACCCAGGGGGCAGCTGAGACCCAGTACTTC.

This rearrangement joins TRBV28 to TRBJ2-2; 7 nucleotides line up with TRBD2. Looked up from germline, CDR1 is MDHEN and CDR2 is SYDVKM. The CDR3 loop spans 16 amino acids. V dropped 5 bases and J dropped 1; count of bases not matched to a gene: 7. DNA of the CDR3: TGTGCCAGCAGTAGCGCTAGCGGACTGAACACCGGGGAGCTGTTTTTT. It encodes CASSSASGLNTGELFF. The full variable domain, in which reference TRBV28 and TRBJ2-2 provide the parts outside the CDR3, is DVKVTQSSRYLVKRTGEKVFLECVQDMDHENMFWYRQDPGLGLRLIYFSYDVKMKEKGDIPEGYSVSREKKERFSLILESASTNQTSMYLCASSSASGLNTGELFFGEGSRLTVL.

The chain couples TRBV6-6 to TRBJ2-2; a weak D match, TRBD2 (6 bases). The CDR3 has 13 residues. Trimming pared 9 bases from V and 5 bases from J, leaving 13 bases between. Looked up from germline, CDR1 is MNHNY and CDR2 is SVGAGI (reference sequence). The chain's CDR3 is CASGGLTTGELFF. Here the CDR3 DNA reads TGTGCCAGTGGGGGACTGACTACCGGGGAGCTGTTTTTT.

The V gene is TRBV30, the J gene TRBJ1-3; the match to TRBD1 covers 8 bases. The germline CDR1 and CDR2 sequences are GTSNPN and SVGIG (reference sequence). Losses at the gene ends were 4 bases for V and 4 bases for J; bases not matched to a gene: 12. The CDR3 runs 16 residues. CDR3 DNA sequence: TGTGCCTGGAACAAAGGACAGGGTCTCACGGGAAACACCATATATTTT. It yields the protein CAWNKGQGLTGNTIYF.

The chain joins TRBV4-3 to TRBJ2-7; TRBD2 is a possible D gene (7 bases). The CDR3 has 15 residues. Germline CDR1 LGHNA, CDR2 YSLEER. The V and J ends lost 1 base and 6 bases respectively, with 16 bases between them. The CDR3 spells CASSQVGGAPSEQYF. For the CDR3, the DNA is TGCGCCAGCAGCCAAGTAGGGGGGGCCCCCTCCGAGCAGTACTTC.

The V gene is TRBV5-8, the J gene TRBJ1-6; D remains unclear. V was clipped by 7 bases and J by 7 bases, with 9 bases between them. Per the germline V gene, CDR1 is SGHTS and CDR2 is YDEGEE. This CDR3 spans 12 amino acids. The CDR3 sequence: CASGTENSPLHF. CDR3 in DNA: TGTGCCAGCGGTACAGAGAATTCACCCCTCCACTTT.

The rearrangement uses TRBV11-1 and TRBJ2-3; D is unresolved. Trimming took 5 bases from V and 1 from J, leaving 10 bases between them. CDR3 length: 14 amino acids. Germline V gene sequence: CDR1 SGHAT, CDR2 FQDESV (reference sequence). The chain's CDR3 is CASSPGSGTDTQYF. The CDR3 DNA follows: TGTGCCAGCAGCCCGGGTTCAGGCACAGATACGCAGTATTTT.

In the case of this clone: This CDR3 is also generated by other DNA sequences in the sample. The gene calls are TRBV6-1 and TRBJ1-5; 8 bases map to TRBD1. V was clipped by 6 bases and J by 7 bases; unmatched bases: 5. The CDR3 consists of 13 residues. Germline values: CDR1 MNHNS, CDR2 SASEGT. The CDR3 is CASRLTGDQPQHF. The CDR3 DNA sequence: TGTGCCAGCAGATTGACAGGGGACCAGCCCCAGCATTTT.

With regard to this clone: Sequence at one end of the junction differs from germline and may be a read error. The gene calls are TRBV7-3 and TRBJ2-6; TRBD1 agrees at 12 bases. The CDR3 covers 18 residues. CDR1 is SGHTA and CDR2 is FQGTGA in the germline V gene. The CDR3 is CASSLGTGGRAGANGLTF. The DNA for the CDR3 is TGTGCCAGCAGCTTAGGGACAGGGGGCAGGGCTGGGGCCAACGGCCTGACTTTC.